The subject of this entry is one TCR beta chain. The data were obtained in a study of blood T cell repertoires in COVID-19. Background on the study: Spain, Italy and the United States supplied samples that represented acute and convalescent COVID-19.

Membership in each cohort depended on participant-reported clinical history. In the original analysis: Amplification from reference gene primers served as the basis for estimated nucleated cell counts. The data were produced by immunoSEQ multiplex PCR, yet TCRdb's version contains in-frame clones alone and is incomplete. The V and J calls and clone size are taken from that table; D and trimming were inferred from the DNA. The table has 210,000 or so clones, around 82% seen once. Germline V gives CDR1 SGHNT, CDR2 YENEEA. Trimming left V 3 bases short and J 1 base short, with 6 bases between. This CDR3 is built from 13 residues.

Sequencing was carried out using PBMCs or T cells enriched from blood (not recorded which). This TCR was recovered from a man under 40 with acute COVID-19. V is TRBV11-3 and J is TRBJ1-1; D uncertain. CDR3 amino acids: CASSFNGNTEAFF. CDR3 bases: TGTGCCAGCAGCTTCAACGGGAACACTGAAGCTTTCTTT.